This entry describes one T cell receptor beta chain. This sample was included in a study of identifying expanded T cells in peripheral blood. Profiled with immunoSEQ multiplex PCR; TCRdb holds only in-frame clones, not every one. The data hold around 120,000 clones, with 84% observed a single time. Sequences were obtained from blood. The TCR sequence derives from a person between 18 and 75 years old in good health.

The CDR3: CATSRGPTGNEQFF. As DNA, the CDR3 is TGTGCCACCAGCAGGGGACCTACAGGGAATGAGCAGTTCTTC. This chain uses TRBV15 with TRBJ2-1; D is perhaps TRBD1 (6 bases). This CDR3 is built from 14 residues. Germline-derived CDR1 and CDR2 are LNHNV and YYDKDF (reference sequence). V dropped 3 bases and J dropped 7 bases, with 13 bases sitting between them.